These 27 T cell receptor beta chains share one sample of origin, sequenced in a study of identical twins. MiXCR was run by TCRdb on the 5' RACE reads, yielding one entry per CDR3 protein. The sample has approximately 500,000 distinct CDR3 sequences, about 16% seen once. These data are also associated with another study on yellow fever vaccine responses in identical twins.

The sample comprised CD4+ T cells sorted from blood. The receptors stem from a woman under 30 in good health.

This clonotype was observed a few times. The V and J genes are TRBV20-1 and TRBJ1-5; TRBD1 aligns across 7 bases. V dropped 0 bases and J dropped 6; count of bases not matched to a gene: 8. This CDR3 contains 15 residues. The germline V gene encodes CDR1 DFQATT and CDR2 SNEGSKA (reference sequence). The DNA for the CDR3 is TGCAGTGCTAGAGAGACAGGGTTAGTAGGTCAGCCCCAGCATTTT. Translation gives CSARETGLVGQPQHF.

This CDR3 reads CASSLAGGDRAHTF. In nucleotides, the CDR3 is TGTGCCAGCAGTTTAGCCGGCGGGGACCGGGCCCACACCTTC. This chain uses TRBV12-3 or TRBV12-4 with TRBJ1-2; the D gene is possibly TRBD1 (5 bases). Trimming left V 0 bases short and J 12 bases short, with 17 bases between. This CDR3 has 14 residues.

This clonotype was recorded a few times. The chain links TRBV5-1 to TRBJ2-2; D tentatively reads TRBD1 or TRBD2 (6 bases each). Germline V gives CDR1 SGHRS, CDR2 YFSETQ. The CDR3 consists of 16 residues. Trimming took off 0 bases at V and 7 bases at J, with 16 bases between the two ends. CDR3: CASSLAGGTSSGELFF. The CDR3 DNA is TGCGCCAGCAGCTTGGCCGGGGGCACTAGCAGCGGGGAGCTGTTTTTT.

This clonotype came up many times. This sequence joins TRBV10-3 and TRBJ1-2, with TRBD1 matching over 7 bases. J gave up 6 bases and V 2 bases, and 3 bases lay outside the gene matches. This CDR3 comprises 13 residues. Germline CDR1 is ENHRY and CDR2 is SYGVKD. For the CDR3, the DNA is TGTGCCATCAGTGAGCGAACAGGGGATGGCTACACCTTC. Residues: CAISERTGDGYTF.

This clonotype was found a few times. CDR3 amino acids: CASDRGLSGELFF. The CDR3 region has the DNA TGTGCCAGTGACAGGGGGTTGTCCGGGGAGCTGTTTTTT. The chain joins TRBV7-2 to TRBJ2-2; 9 bases align to TRBD1. Trimming at V came to 9 bases and at J to 6 bases, leaving 5 bases not matched to a gene. CDR1 is SGHTA and CDR2 is FQGNSA in the germline V gene. The CDR3 is 13 residues long.

The table lists this clonotype with many counts. V is TRBV5-1 and J is TRBJ2-1, with D tentatively TRBD1 (5 bases). V was trimmed by 4 bases and J by 0 bases, leaving 14 bases between them. Germline V lookup: CDR1 SGHRS, CDR2 YFSETQ. The CDR3 has 16 amino acids. CDR3 sequence reads: CASSQSGMSSYNEQFF. In DNA form, the CDR3 reads TGCGCCAGCAGCCAATCAGGGATGAGCTCCTACAATGAGCAGTTCTTC.

This clonotype was found a few times. The chain uses TRBV4-1 and TRBJ1-6, with 8 bases identical to TRBD1. V lost 0 bases to trimming and J lost 7 bases; unmatched junction nucleotides: 5. The CDR3 extends over 16 amino acids. Germline CDR1 reads MGHRA; CDR2 reads YSYEKL. The CDR3 DNA is TGCGCCAGCAGCCAAGATTGGACAGGGAGGAATTCACCCCTCCACTTT. Amino acid sequence: CASSQDWTGRNSPLHF.

This clonotype was detected ten times or more. DNA for the CDR3: TGTGCCAGCAGTTTTTTCCCCGCTGGACTAGACCAACGATCGAATGAGCAGTTCTTC. Translation gives CASSFFPAGLDQRSNEQFF. The chain employs TRBV12-3 or TRBV12-4 and TRBJ2-1; 7 bases are a match to TRBD2. With V trimmed by 3 bases and J by 7 bases, 21 bases remained unmatched. CDR3 length: 19 residues.

The V call is TRBV7-3, the J call TRBJ2-1, with 8 bases fitting TRBD1. J was trimmed by 6 bases and V by 5 bases; bases with no gene match: 9. This CDR3 comprises 15 residues. In germline, CDR1 is SGHTA, CDR2 FQGTGA. The chain's CDR3 is CASSKQGVSSNEQFF. The CDR3 nucleotides are TGTGCCAGCAGCAAACAGGGGGTCAGCTCCAATGAGCAGTTCTTC.

The genes are TRBV12-3 or TRBV12-4 and TRBJ2-1, with D maybe TRBD2 (5 bases). The CDR3 covers 15 residues. Trimming took 4 bases from V and 2 from J, leaving 12 bases between them. The CDR3 spells CASSSWERAYNEQFF. CDR3 coding DNA: TGTGCCAGCAGTTCCTGGGAGCGCGCCTACAATGAGCAGTTCTTC.

CDR3 bases: TGTGCCAGCAGTCCCACGAGGACTAGCGGGAGTAAAAACATTCAGTACTTC. Residues: CASSPTRTSGSKNIQYF. The chain has TRBV27 and TRBJ2-4; 13 positions agree with TRBD2. The junction had 8 bases not matched to a gene; V was cut back by 5 bases and J by 4 bases. The CDR3 is 17 residues long. CDR1 and CDR2 (germline): MNHEY, SMNVEV (reference sequence).

The sample holds many counts of this clonotype. The chain employs TRBV12-3 or TRBV12-4 and TRBJ2-1, with D possibly being TRBD2 (6 bases). V was cut by 6 bases and J by 0 bases, with 9 bases left in between. This CDR3 has 14 residues. The CDR3 DNA reads TGTGCCAGCAGCCAGACTAGCTCCTACAATGAGCAGTTCTTC. As protein: CASSQTSSYNEQFF.

This clonotype was found many times. The gene calls are TRBV15 and TRBJ1-1; no definite D call. From germline, CDR1 is LNHNV and CDR2 YYDKDF (reference sequence). V was pared by 5 bases and J by 2 bases, with 18 bases between. The CDR3 spans 16 residues. The CDR3 DNA follows: TGTGCCACCAGCCGAGGAGGGCGATCGAGAAACACTGAAGCTTTCTTT. This sequence encodes CATSRGGRSRNTEAFF.

Ten or more counts support this clonotype. The chain combines TRBV7-2 with TRBJ1-1, with 8 bases matching TRBD1. The CDR3 has 13 residues. The germline gives CDR1 SGHTA, CDR2 FQGNSA. Unmatched junction bases numbered 2, after V lost 4 bases and J lost 4 bases. The CDR3 DNA is TGTGCCAGCAGCTGGACAGGGAGCACTGAAGCTTTCTTT. Encoded protein: CASSWTGSTEAFF.

At least ten counts were recorded for this clonotype. The gene calls are TRBV12-3 or TRBV12-4 and TRBJ2-7, with D perhaps TRBD1 (6 bases). V was pared by 7 bases and J by 0 bases, with 13 bases between. The CDR3 totals 14 residues. The DNA for the CDR3 is TGTGCCAGCAATGGGGGCGTGAGCTCCTACGAGCAGTACTTC. Its protein is CASNGGVSSYEQYF.

V usage is TRBV27 and J usage is TRBJ1-4; D not resolved. Germline lookup yields CDR1 MNHEY and CDR2 SMNVEV (reference sequence). Trimming stripped 3 bases from V and 0 bases from J, with 14 bases between. This CDR3 comprises 17 residues. The CDR3 nucleotides are TGTGCCAGCAGTTTGCGGGCCACGTCTACAACTAATGAAAAACTGTTTTTT. Translated: CASSLRATSTTNEKLFF.

This clonotype has at least ten counts. The V call is TRBV9, the J call TRBJ2-1; possible D gene TRBD2, 6 bases. The CDR3 loop spans 14 amino acids. V was pared by 0 bases and J by 2 bases, with 6 bases between. Germline values: CDR1 SGDLS, CDR2 YYNGEE. The CDR3 DNA follows: TGTGCCAGCAGCGTAGCGGGAGCCTACAATGAGCAGTTCTTC. Translated: CASSVAGAYNEQFF.

This chain uses TRBV3-1 with TRBJ2-5; D might be TRBD1 or TRBD2, each matching 5 bases. V lost 4 bases to trimming and J lost 0 bases, with 12 bases between them. There are 15 residues in the CDR3. CDR1 LGHDT and CDR2 YNNKEL come from the germline V gene (reference sequence). The CDR3 protein is CASSPAGTNQETQYF. Written as DNA, the CDR3 is TGTGCCAGCAGCCCCGCCGGGACCAACCAAGAGACCCAGTACTTC.

To note about this clonotype: One base away lies a much larger clone, so this may be a sequencing read error. The chain uses TRBV2 and TRBJ1-2, with D uncertain. CDR1 is SNHLY and CDR2 is FYNNEI in the germline V gene. With 7 bases removed from V and 1 base from J, the gap between germline ends came to 4 bases. This CDR3 has 11 amino acids. CDR3 in amino acids: CASILNYGYTF. The CDR3 DNA sequence: TGTGCCAGCATCCTTAACTATGGCTACACCTTC.

This clonotype was seen a handful of times. The V and J genes are TRBV3-1 and TRBJ2-1, with 15 bases matching TRBD2. The ends lost 4 bases at V and 8 bases at J; junction bases unmatched: 6. This CDR3 has 16 residues. Looked up from germline, CDR1 is LGHDT and CDR2 is YNNKEL (reference sequence). CDR3 nucleotides: TGTGCCAGCAGCCCCCCTGGACTAGCGGGGGGGCATGAGCAGTTCTTC. Translation gives CASSPPGLAGGHEQFF.

This clonotype turned up a few times. The chain couples TRBV5-1 to TRBJ2-3, with 8 bases aligning to TRBD1. The CDR3 has 15 residues. Germline V gives CDR1 SGHRS, CDR2 YFSETQ. Germline trimming cut 4 bases from V and 0 bases from J; bases unmatched to any gene: 4. The CDR3 DNA sequence: TGCGCCAGCAGCAACCGGGACAGGAGCACAGATACGCAGTATTTT. Translated, it gives CASSNRDRSTDTQYF. The full variable domain, with the rest looked up from reference TRBV5-1 and TRBJ2-3, is KAGVTQTPRYLIKTRGQQVTLSCSPISGHRSVSWYQQTPGQGLQFLFEYFSETQRNKGNFPGRFSGRQFSNSRSEMNVSTLELGDSALYLCASSNRDRSTDTQYFGPGTRLTVL.

This clonotype has a handful of counts. V gene TRBV10-3 combines with J gene TRBJ2-7, with 9 bases fitting TRBD2. The CDR3 covers 16 residues. After removal of 0 bases from V and 3 bases from J, the junction contained 6 bases not matched to a gene. Germline V gene lookup returns CDR1 ENHRY and CDR2 SYGVKD. The CDR3 DNA sequence: TGTGCCATCAGTGAGTCTCGTAGCGGGAGAGTCTACGAGCAGTACTTC. This encodes CAISESRSGRVYEQYF.

This clonotype was seen a few times. CDR3 nucleotides: TGTGCCAGCACCTTCTTGAACACTGAAGCTTTCTTT. Protein product: CASTFLNTEAFF. This chain connects TRBV12-3 or TRBV12-4 to TRBJ1-1; D gene ambiguous. Trimming removed 7 bases from V and 0 bases from J, with 6 bases in between. CDR3 size: 12 residues.

This chain joins TRBV5-1 and TRBJ2-3; 14 bases fit TRBD2. Germline-derived CDR1 and CDR2 are SGHRS and YFSETQ. The V gene end was trimmed by 4 bases and the J gene end by 4 bases; junction bases not matched to a gene: 8. CDR3 length equals 17 residues. CDR3 amino acids: CASSLGTSGSSADTQYF. The CDR3 region has the DNA TGCGCCAGCAGCCTTGGGACTAGCGGGAGTTCGGCAGATACGCAGTATTTT.

The chain links TRBV4-1 to TRBJ2-3; 7 bases align to TRBD1. Looked up from germline, CDR1 is MGHRA and CDR2 is YSYEKL. Unmatched junction bases numbered 15, after V lost 3 bases and J lost 6 bases. This CDR3 has 17 residues. The CDR3: CASSHATNPTQGDTQYF. The CDR3 nucleotides read TGCGCCAGCAGCCACGCCACGAACCCGACACAGGGGGATACGCAGTATTTT.

The chain employs TRBV10-1 and TRBJ2-7; 11 nucleotides align to TRBD1. CDR3 length: 15 amino acids. Trimming removed 8 bases from V and 5 bases from J; junction bases left unmatched: 11. CDR1 and CDR2 (germline): WNHNN, SYGVQD (reference sequence). DNA for the CDR3: TGCGCCAGCGGGCCGGACAGGGGGCTTGCGGACGAGCAGTACTTC. Amino acid sequence: CASGPDRGLADEQYF.

In this sample, this clonotype turned up a few times. V and J are TRBV20-1 and TRBJ2-2; TRBD1 aligns across 7 bases. CDR1 is DFQATT and CDR2 is SNEGSKA in the germline V gene (reference sequence). The CDR3 runs 14 residues. The V gene end was trimmed by 5 bases and the J gene end by 1 base; junction bases not matched to a gene: 4. CDR3 coding DNA: TGCAGTGCTGCCGGGACAGAGAACACCGGGGAGCTGTTTTTT. This sequence encodes CSAAGTENTGELFF.